Listed below are T cell receptor beta chains from one sample, sequenced in a study of tumor-infiltrating lymphocytes in primary liver carcinoma. Via MiXCR, TCRdb re-called the multiplex PCR reads, giving one row per CDR3 protein. The sample holds 70,000 to 75,000 distinct CDR3 sequences; more than 60% are singletons and the top ten take about 27%. The sample consisted of liver tumor tissue from sampling region 4. The source of these receptors is a middle-aged man with primary liver carcinoma and hepatitis B virus infection. The CDR3 runs from the conserved cysteine through the conserved F or W. The D gene is left open where the match is weak. Clone size appears in some rows only: once, few, many, or a class for an expanded clone.

clone size: many; D gene: -; V gene: TRBV14; J gene: TRBJ2-3; CDR3 protein: CASSQGDSQSTDTQYF; CDR3 DNA: TGTGCCAGCAGCCAAGGTGACAGTCAGTCCACAGATACGCAGTATTTT
clone size: many; D gene: -; V gene: TRBV28; J gene: TRBJ1-6; CDR3 protein: CASSFADRPGSLHF; CDR3 DNA: TGTGCCAGCAGTTTCGCCGACAGGCCGGGATCCCTCCACTTT
clone size: -; D gene: -; V gene: TRBV29-1; J gene: TRBJ2-1; CDR3 protein: CSAGVQLNEKFF; CDR3 DNA: TGCAGCGCTGGAGTACAACTCAATGAGAAGTTCTTC
clone size: -; D gene: TRBD2; V gene: TRBV4-1; J gene: TRBJ2-7; CDR3 protein: CASDRDYNYEQYF; CDR3 DNA: TGCGCCAGCGACCGGGACTACAACTACGAGCAGTACTTC
clone size: -; D gene: TRBD2; V gene: TRBV11-2; J gene: TRBJ2-1; CDR3 protein: CASNSRPSGRIYEYFF; CDR3 DNA: TGTGCCAGCAACTCGCGCCCCAGCGGGAGGATCTATGAGTACTTCTTC
clone size: -; D gene: -; V gene: TRBV11-2; J gene: TRBJ2-2; CDR3 protein: CASSIVGRGTAELFF; CDR3 DNA: TGTGCCAGCAGCATAGTCGGACGAGGCACCGCGGAACTGTTTTTT
clone size: -; D gene: -; V gene: TRBV10-3; J gene: TRBJ2-1; CDR3 protein: CAIKPRGRDLNNEQFF; CDR3 DNA: TGTGCCATCAAACCCCGGGGGCGGGACTTAAACAATGAGCAGTTCTTC
clone size: many; D gene: -; V gene: TRBV12-3/TRBV12-4; J gene: TRBJ2-7; CDR3 protein: CASSSNREEQYF; CDR3 DNA: TGTGCCAGCAGTTCTAACAGGGAAGAGCAGTACTTC
clone size: -; D gene: TRBD1; V gene: TRBV6-5; J gene: TRBJ1-6; CDR3 protein: CASNQRTGGNPPLHF; CDR3 DNA: TGTGCCAGCAATCAACGGACAGGGGGAAATCCACCCCTCCACTTT
clone size: -; D gene: -; V gene: TRBV14; J gene: TRBJ2-7; CDR3 protein: CASSHWDFGYEQYF; CDR3 DNA: TGTGCCAGTAGCCACTGGGACTTTGGGTACGAGCAATACTTC
clone size: -; D gene: TRBD2; V gene: TRBV20-1; J gene: TRBJ2-1; CDR3 protein: CSAPMISGRAAYNEQFF; CDR3 DNA: TGCAGTGCTCCTATGATCAGCGGGAGGGCTGCCTACAATGAGCAGTTCTTC
clone size: many; D gene: -; V gene: TRBV4-1; J gene: TRBJ2-4; CDR3 protein: CASSQGGVEGRLPSSKNIQYF; CDR3 DNA: TGCGCCAGCAGCCAAGGCGGGGTAGAAGGGAGGCTCCCTAGCTCCAAAAACATTCAGTACTTC
clone size: many; D gene: -; V gene: TRBV30; J gene: TRBJ2-3; CDR3 protein: CAWSEGGNTQYF; CDR3 DNA: TGTGCCTGGAGTGAAGGCGGGAATACGCAGTATTTT
clone size: -; D gene: TRBD1; V gene: TRBV5-1; J gene: TRBJ2-3; CDR3 protein: CASSLDGTEGTDTQYF; CDR3 DNA: TGCGCCAGCAGCTTGGATGGGACAGAGGGCACAGATACGCAGTATTTT